The 27 T cell receptor beta chains below come from one sample, sequenced in a study of blood T cell repertoires in COVID-19. Method: immunoSEQ multiplex PCR; TCRdb's copy keeps in-frame clones and lacks some. Here the sample spans approximately 190,000 clones, about 85% being singletons. The sample was peripheral blood. The receptors shown here come from a human donor in a cohort sampled during active COVID-19.

This clone was observed a few times. The chain employs TRBV7-3 and TRBJ2-3; 9 bases align to TRBD1. The CDR3 is made up of 13 amino acids. Germline CDR1 SGHTA, CDR2 FQGTGA. The V gene end was trimmed by 5 bases and the J gene end by 5 bases; junction bases not matched to a gene: 2. CDR3 coding DNA: TGTGCCAGCAGCACAGGGGGCAGAGATACGCAGTATTTT. This encodes CASSTGGRDTQYF.

The gene calls are TRBV11-2 and TRBJ2-2; TRBD1 matches at 10 bases. The CDR3 is 16 amino acids. The germline V gene encodes CDR1 SGHAT and CDR2 FQNNGV. Trimming cost V 6 bases and J 6 bases; bases outside gene matches: 10. This chain's CDR3 is CASSKTGQGYAGELFF. The CDR3 DNA is TGTGCCAGCAGTAAAACGGGACAGGGGTACGCCGGGGAGCTGTTTTTT.

In its sample, this clone was seen a few times. An end of the junction does not agree with germline; a read error may underlie this. The chain couples TRBV11-2 to TRBJ2-2; perhaps TRBD1 as D (5 bases). This CDR3 has 15 amino acids. Germline V gene sequence: CDR1 SGHAT, CDR2 FQNNGV. The CDR3 loop is CASSLEAGYTGELFF. The DNA of the CDR3 is TGTGCCAGCAGCCTAGAGGCAGGGTACACCGGGGAGCTGTTTTTT.

There are a few counts of this clone. The chain joins TRBV6-6 to TRBJ1-5; 7 positions agree with TRBD1. The CDR3 is 15 amino acids. The trim removed 6 bases at V and 4 bases at J, leaving 9 bases unmatched. CDR1 and CDR2 (germline): MNHNY, SVGAGI (reference sequence). CDR3 sequence: CASSPDRAGNQPQHF. In DNA, the CDR3 is TGTGCCAGCAGCCCCGACAGGGCGGGAAATCAGCCCCAGCATTTT.

The CDR3 reads CASSLVLLNNEQFF. The CDR3 DNA follows: TGCGCCAGCAGCTTGGTGTTACTGAACAATGAGCAGTTCTTC. The V and J genes are TRBV5-1 and TRBJ2-1; no reliable D call. The V end lost 0 bases, the J end lost 5 bases, and 9 bases lay between the germline ends. CDR3 length equals 14 residues. Germline V gene sequence: CDR1 SGHRS, CDR2 YFSETQ.

This chain joins TRBV3-1 (or the pseudogene TRBV3-2) and TRBJ2-2; 9 bases match TRBD2. The CDR3 spans 18 residues. V trimming: 0 bases; J trimming: 8 bases; junction bases outside the gene matches: 13. Germline V gene sequence: CDR1 LGHDT, CDR2 YNNKEL (reference sequence). CDR3 DNA: TGTGCCAGCAGCCAAGATCCTTATCGCGGGGGGGATTTTGGGGAGCTGTTTTTT. Translation gives CASSQDPYRGGDFGELFF.

V and J are TRBV5-6 and TRBJ2-2; no reliable D call. The CDR3 loop spans 15 amino acids. V dropped 0 bases and J dropped 6 bases, with 12 bases sitting between them. CDR1 SGHDT and CDR2 YYEEEE come from the germline V gene. In DNA form, the CDR3 reads TGTGCCAGCAGCTTGGGCTACCCGGTGCCCGGGGAGCTGTTTTTT. Its protein product is CASSLGYPVPGELFF.

The J gene is TRBJ2-2, the V gene TRBV10-3, with unresolved D. Germline values: CDR1 ENHRY, CDR2 SYGVKD. The CDR3 sequence is 16 residues long. Trimming stripped 2 bases from V and 6 bases from J, with 16 bases between. CDR3 DNA: TGTGCCATCAGTGAGGCAAAGAAGAGTGTTTCCGGGGAGCTGTTTTTT. It codes for CAISEAKKSVSGELFF.

This rearrangement joins TRBV14 to TRBJ2-1; tentatively, D is TRBD2 (6 bases). CDR1 and CDR2 from the germline V gene are SGHDN and FVKESK. This CDR3 has 13 residues. Trimming cost V 8 bases and J 9 bases, with 17 bases left between them. CDR3 sequence: CASGLRGLTEQFF. CDR3 nucleotide sequence: TGTGCCAGCGGGCTTCGGGGGTTGACTGAGCAGTTCTTC.

This chain connects TRBV6-2 or TRBV6-3 to TRBJ2-7; the match to TRBD1 covers 10 bases. With V trimmed by 0 bases and J by 4 bases, 9 bases remained unmatched. The CDR3 consists of 17 residues. CDR1 is MNHEY, CDR2 SVGEGT, per germline. The DNA for the CDR3 is TGTGCCAGCAGTTACTCCCGGGACAGGGGACCCCAATACGAGCAGTACTTC. Translated: CASSYSRDRGPQYEQYF.

The chain recombines TRBV27 with TRBJ2-3; tentatively, D is TRBD2 (6 bases). The germline V gene encodes CDR1 MNHEY and CDR2 SMNVEV (reference sequence). The CDR3 has 14 amino acids. V was pared by 4 bases and J by 4 bases, with 12 bases between. DNA of the CDR3: TGTGCCAGCAGTTCGGGACTTTTCGCAGATACGCAGTATTTT. This gives the protein CASSSGLFADTQYF.

This clone was observed once. This chain connects TRBV6-5 to TRBJ2-3; no reliable D call. The germline gives CDR1 MNHEY, CDR2 SVGAGI. V shed 6 bases and J shed 9 bases, with 10 bases lying between them. The CDR3 runs 11 residues. The DNA for the CDR3 is TGTGCCAGCAGCTGGGCAGGCACGCAGTATTTT. The encoded protein is CASSWAGTQYF.

V and J are TRBV27 and TRBJ2-5; TRBD2 matches at 9 bases. Germline CDR1 reads MNHEY; CDR2 reads SMNVEV (reference sequence). CDR3 length equals 16 residues. The V segment lost 6 bases and the J segment 4 bases; nucleotides outside the gene matches: 12. The CDR3 spells CASRRVGGGAGETQYF. DNA for the CDR3: TGTGCCAGCAGGCGCGTGGGCGGGGGGGCTGGAGAGACCCAGTACTTC.

This clone showed up just once. V usage is TRBV2 and J usage is TRBJ2-1; no clear D gene. V was cut by 2 bases and J by 4 bases, with 6 bases left in between. The CDR3 is made up of 13 amino acids. Germline loops: CDR1 SNHLY, CDR2 FYNNEI. CDR3 sequence: CASSELVYNEQFF. CDR3 nucleotides: TGTGCCAGCAGTGAACTCGTATACAATGAGCAGTTCTTC.

The V and J genes are TRBV25-1 and TRBJ2-2, with unresolved D. Germline V gene data show CDR1 as MGHDK and CDR2 as SYGVNS. Trimming cost V 3 bases and J 5 bases, with 7 bases left between them. This CDR3 contains 13 residues. CDR3 coding DNA: TGTGCCAGCAGTGACCCTACTACCGGGGAGCTGTTTTTT. Translation gives CASSDPTTGELFF.

The chain is built from TRBV19 and TRBJ1-4; no clear D. CDR1 LNHDA and CDR2 SQIVND come from the germline V gene (reference sequence). CDR3 length: 15 amino acids. Trimming left V 5 bases short and J 0 bases short, with 10 bases between. CDR3 nucleotides: TGTGCCAGTAGTTGGTACATTGCAACTAATGAAAAACTGTTTTTT. It translates to CASSWYIATNEKLFF.

The rearrangement joins TRBV5-1 to TRBJ1-2, with D maybe TRBD1 (6 bases). V was shortened by 0 bases and J by 2 bases, with 17 bases between the two germline ends. The CDR3 runs to 17 residues. The germline V gene has CDR1 SGHRS and CDR2 YFSETQ. CDR3 nucleotide sequence: TGCGCCAGCAGCTTGGTGGGACAAGGTTCCCGGAACTATGGCTACACCTTC. It translates to CASSLVGQGSRNYGYTF. Supplemented by reference TRBV5-1 and TRBJ1-2, the full variable domain reads KAGVTQTPRYLIKTRGQQVTLSCSPISGHRSVSWYQQTPGQGLQFLFEYFSETQRNKGNFPGRFSGRQFSNSRSEMNVSTLELGDSALYLCASSLVGQGSRNYGYTFGSGTRLTVV.

This clone was found many times. The chain links TRBV19 to TRBJ2-3, with D tentatively TRBD2 (6 bases). This CDR3 is 15 amino acids long. V lost 6 bases to trimming and J lost 6 bases, with 19 bases between them. The V gene's germline CDR1 is LNHDA and CDR2 SQIVND (reference sequence). The CDR3 protein is CASRPRDSRPDTQYF. The CDR3 DNA sequence: TGTGCCAGTAGGCCTCGGGACTCACGGCCCGATACGCAGTATTTT. The variable domain in full, completed from reference TRBV19 and TRBJ2-3, reads DGGITQSPKYLFRKEGQNVTLSCEQNLNHDAMYWYRQDPGQGLRLIYYSQIVNDFQKGDIAEGYSVSREKKESFPLTVTSAQKNPTAFYLCASRPRDSRPDTQYFGPGTRLTVL.

The V call is TRBV5-1, the J call TRBJ2-5; D unresolved. The V end was cut by 2 bases, the J end by 5 bases, with 10 bases between. This CDR3 has 13 residues. Germline CDR1 and CDR2: SGHRS and YFSETQ. The CDR3 sequence is CASSLDSVETQYF. CDR3 DNA sequence: TGCGCCAGCAGCTTAGACTCGGTGGAGACCCAGTACTTC.

The chain recombines TRBV6-1 with TRBJ1-2; 7 nucleotides match TRBD1. Germline loops: CDR1 MNHNS, CDR2 SASEGT. Germline trimming cut 1 base from V and 4 bases from J; bases unmatched to any gene: 9. The CDR3 spans 16 residues. CDR3 nucleotide sequence: TGTGCCAGCAGTGAAGTTAGTCACAGGGGAATCTATGGCTACACCTTC. Translated: CASSEVSHRGIYGYTF.

The V and J genes are TRBV5-1 and TRBJ2-5; 8 nucleotides match TRBD1. V was pared by 0 bases and J by 4 bases, with 5 bases of the junction left unmatched. Germline assignment: CDR1 SGHRS and CDR2 YFSETQ. The CDR3 sequence is 15 residues long. The CDR3 DNA sequence: TGCGCCAGCAGCTTGGCGGGGACAGGTGGAGAGACCCAGTACTTC. It is translated as CASSLAGTGGETQYF.

The rearrangement links TRBV7-9 to TRBJ1-6; D is unresolved. The CDR3 runs 14 residues. Trimming took 3 bases from V and 9 from J, leaving 12 bases between them. Germline V gene lookup returns CDR1 SEHNR and CDR2 FQNEAQ (reference sequence). The CDR3 nucleotides are TGTGCCAGCAGCTTGGCGGATGGGAGTTCACCCCTCCACTTT. Translating it yields CASSLADGSSPLHF.

The V call is TRBV6-2 or TRBV6-3, the J call TRBJ2-5; 9 nucleotides agree with TRBD2. The V segment lost 5 bases and the J segment 5 bases; nucleotides outside the gene matches: 12. The CDR3 has 16 amino acids. Germline V gives CDR1 MNHEY, CDR2 SVGEGT. The CDR3: CASSPPAGGPGETQYF. CDR3 sequence (DNA): TGTGCCAGCAGTCCCCCGGCGGGAGGGCCAGGGGAGACCCAGTACTTC.

V gene TRBV19 combines with J gene TRBJ1-1; possibly TRBD1 for D (5 bases). Germline CDR1 is LNHDA and CDR2 is SQIVND (reference sequence). The CDR3 covers 15 residues. Trimming took off 3 bases at V and 0 bases at J, with 11 bases between the two ends. The DNA for the CDR3 is TGTGCCAGTAGTATTACAGGCGGAATGAACACTGAAGCTTTCTTT. It yields the protein CASSITGGMNTEAFF.

Only one count was recorded for this clone. This chain's CDR3 is CASSPRGDSLKEQFF. The CDR3 coding sequence is TGTGCCAGCAGCCCTAGAGGGGACTCCTTAAAGGAGCAGTTCTTC. The chain joins TRBV7-2 to TRBJ2-1; D is perhaps TRBD2 (6 bases). CDR3 length equals 15 residues. The V gene's germline CDR1 is SGHTA and CDR2 FQGNSA. Trimming took 5 bases from V and 10 from J, leaving 21 bases between them.

V usage is TRBV5-1 and J usage is TRBJ1-2; 8 nucleotides align to TRBD1. V dropped 4 bases and J dropped 5; count of bases not matched to a gene: 7. CDR3 length: 14 amino acids. Germline values: CDR1 SGHRS, CDR2 YFSETQ. CDR3 coding DNA: TGCGCCAGCAGCGTGGACAGGGAAATTTATGGCTACACCTTC. This gives the protein CASSVDREIYGYTF.

V is TRBV27 and J is TRBJ2-7; 12 positions match TRBD2. The CDR3 is 16 amino acids. Germline V CDR1 and CDR2: MNHEY, SMNVEV (reference sequence). The trim removed 2 bases at V and 0 bases at J, leaving 2 bases unmatched. The CDR3 region is CASSLRTSGASYEQYF. The CDR3 nucleotides read TGTGCCAGCAGTTTACGGACTAGCGGGGCCTCCTACGAGCAGTACTTC.